This T cell receptor beta chain appears in the sequencing data of a study of cytomegalovirus exposure and HLA in healthy donors. About the study: Prior work identified 95 million to 120 million unique TCR beta sequences in approximately 200 million T cells.

With respect to this clone: Its specificity is not known.

The CDR3 extends over 17 amino acids. V lost 5 bases and J lost 0, with 14 bases in between. Per the germline V gene, CDR1 is PRHDT and CDR2 is FYEKMQ (reference sequence). Whole-study results and caveats: Upon later analysis, HLA-associated TCR beta chains proved more clonally expanded than other, equally common chains.

13 Jbeta primers and 60 Vbeta primers were used for the PCR. In the authors' workflow: Later, an analysis found about 83 million unique TCR beta chains, and around 10 million of these were shared. Measured with immunoSEQ multiplex PCR; TCRdb has only the in-frame clones, and not every one. The DNA gave D and trimming, while V, J and clone size come from that table. The table records about 180,000 clones, 75% to 85% of them present only once. Material for sequencing was PBMCs. The V call is TRBV13, the J call TRBJ1-6; a possible D gene is TRBD1 (6 bases). This clonotype was sampled from a woman aged 18-30 years in good health and CMV-seropositive. CDR3 loop: CASSLLQGFSYNSPLHF. The CDR3 DNA reads TGTGCCAGCAGCCTGTTACAGGGTTTCTCCTATAATTCACCCCTCCACTTT.